The 9 T cell receptor beta chains below come from one sample, sequenced in a study of T cells in Graves' hyperthyroidism and ophthalmopathy. Using RNA transcripts as the source, TCR beta CDR3 regions were amplified. The HTBI set primed first-round TCR CDR3 RT-PCR. TCRdb itself ran the multiplex PCR reads through MiXCR, one entry per CDR3 protein. The sample yields roughly 700,000 distinct CDR3 sequences, around 15% seen once. Specimen: blood. The receptor set was obtained from a woman aged 18-29 years with Graves' hyperthyroidism.

Worth noting for this clonotype: No conserved phenylalanine or tryptophan is present at the end of the CDR3, so a read error is the likely explanation. The chain carries TRBV27 and TRBJ2-7; possibly TRBD1 for D (6 bases). CDR3 length: 13 residues. The V gene lost 2 bases and the J gene lost 4 bases, with 9 bases spanning the gap. Looked up from germline, CDR1 is MNHEY and CDR2 is SMNVEV (reference sequence). The CDR3 reads CASSLGQRYEQYL. The CDR3 nucleotides are TGTGCCAGCAGTTTAGGACAGCGTTACGAGCAGTACCTC.

The chain joins TRBV3-1 to TRBJ2-6; a weak D match, TRBD1 (6 bases). Trimming took 1 base from V and 6 from J, leaving 19 bases between them. This CDR3 comprises 18 residues. Germline CDR1 and CDR2: LGHDT and YNNKEL (reference sequence). The DNA for the CDR3 is TGTGCCAGCAGCCAAGCAGAAGGGACACCCTTCTCGGCCAACGTCCTGACTTTC. Its protein is CASSQAEGTPFSANVLTF.

This clonotype was observed many times. V is TRBV13 and J is TRBJ2-2; weak D call: TRBD1 (5 bases). CDR1 PRHDT and CDR2 FYEKMQ come from the germline V gene (reference sequence). Deletions cut 3 bases from V and 3 bases from J, with 11 bases between. This CDR3 has 15 residues. In nucleotides, the CDR3 is TGTGCCAGCAGCTTGGGGCGTTTGGACACCGGGGAGCTGTTTTTT. Its translation: CASSLGRLDTGELFF. Full variable domain (missing parts from reference TRBV13 and TRBJ2-2): AAGVIQSPRHLIKEKRETATLKCYPIPRHDTVYWYQQGPGQDPQFLISFYEKMQSDKGSIPDRFSAQQFSDYHSELNMSSLELGDSALYFCASSLGRLDTGELFFGEGSRLTVL.

The chain carries TRBV6-2 or TRBV6-3 and TRBJ2-1, with D possibly being TRBD2 (5 bases). The CDR3 sequence is 14 residues long. Trimming took 4 bases from V and 9 from J, leaving 16 bases between them. Germline values: CDR1 MNHEY, CDR2 SVGEGT. DNA for the CDR3: TGTGCCAGCAGTTTCGTGGGTGGGAGATCTGAGCAGTTCTTC. Translating gives CASSFVGGRSEQFF.

The V gene is TRBV5-5, the J gene TRBJ1-3, with D possibly TRBD1 on 5 matching bases. This CDR3 contains 18 residues. CDR1 is SGHKS, CDR2 YYEKEE, per germline (reference sequence). V dropped 4 bases and J dropped 0 bases, with 20 bases sitting between them. The CDR3 here is CASSPTIGTTDSGNTIYF. The CDR3 DNA follows: TGTGCCAGCAGCCCCACAATCGGGACGACAGACTCTGGAAACACCATATATTTT.

This clonotype was observed many times. The rearrangement uses TRBV20-1 and TRBJ1-5; weak D call: TRBD1 (5 bases). The CDR3 spans 14 residues. Germline V lookup: CDR1 DFQATT, CDR2 SNEGSKA (reference sequence). The germline V and J ends were trimmed by 1 base and 7 bases, with 14 bases remaining between them. The CDR3, as DNA: TGCAGTGCTAGAGGATCGGGGCCGGGACAGCCCCAGCATTTT. Protein product: CSARGSGPGQPQHF.

This clonotype was recorded many times. This CDR3 is CASSFGSGNGNQPQHF. CDR3 DNA: TGTGCCAGCAGTTTTGGTTCAGGTAATGGCAATCAGCCCCAGCATTTT. V usage is TRBV12-3 or TRBV12-4 and J usage is TRBJ1-5; D is uncertain. V was trimmed by 3 bases and J by 2 bases, leaving 14 bases between them. The CDR3 is 16 residues long.

V gene TRBV19 combines with J gene TRBJ2-1; D not resolved. CDR3 length: 11 amino acids. Germline CDR1 is LNHDA and CDR2 is SQIVND (reference sequence). V lost 5 bases and J 8 bases, leaving 7 bases between the germline ends. CDR3 loop: CASSGHDEQFF. As DNA, the CDR3 is TGTGCCAGTAGTGGGCACGATGAGCAGTTCTTC.

V and J are TRBV20-1 and TRBJ2-7; 9 bases are a match to TRBD2. Trimming removed 1 base from V and 3 bases from J; junction bases left unmatched: 13. This CDR3 spans 17 amino acids. Germline-derived CDR1 and CDR2 are DFQATT and SNEGSKA (reference sequence). CDR3 loop: CSARASGAGWINYEQYF. As DNA, the CDR3 is TGCAGTGCTAGAGCTAGCGGGGCGGGGTGGATCAACTACGAGCAGTACTTC.